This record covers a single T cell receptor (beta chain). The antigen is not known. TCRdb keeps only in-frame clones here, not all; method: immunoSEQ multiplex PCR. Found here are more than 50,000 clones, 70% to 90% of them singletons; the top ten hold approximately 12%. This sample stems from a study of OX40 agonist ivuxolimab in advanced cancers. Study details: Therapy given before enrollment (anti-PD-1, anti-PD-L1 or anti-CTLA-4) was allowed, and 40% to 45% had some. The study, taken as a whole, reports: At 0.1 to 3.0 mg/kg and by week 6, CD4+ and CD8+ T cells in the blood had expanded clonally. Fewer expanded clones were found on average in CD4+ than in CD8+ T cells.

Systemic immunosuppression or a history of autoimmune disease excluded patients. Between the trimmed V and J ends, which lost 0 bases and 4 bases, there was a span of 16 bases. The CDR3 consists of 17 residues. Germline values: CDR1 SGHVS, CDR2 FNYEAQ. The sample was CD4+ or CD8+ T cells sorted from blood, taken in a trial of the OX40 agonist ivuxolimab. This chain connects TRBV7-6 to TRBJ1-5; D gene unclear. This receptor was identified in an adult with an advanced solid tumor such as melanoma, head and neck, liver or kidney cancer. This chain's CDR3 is CASSLALRGGGNQPQHF. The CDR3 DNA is TGTGCCAGCAGCTTAGCGCTCCGGGGAGGAGGGAATCAGCCCCAGCATTTT.